This T cell receptor (beta chain) is drawn from a study of blood T cell repertoires in COVID-19 (dated by TCRdb to about 2020). As for the study more broadly: The collaborator samples originated in the United States, Italy and Spain and spanned the acute and convalescent phases of COVID-19. Subjects who had been exposed to COVID-19, were actively infected with it, or had recovered from it provided the deeply sampled blood TCRbeta repertoires that made up the dataset. Nearly every sample came with metadata listing a de-identified subject ID, COVID-19 status, age in years and sex. The material from the prospective study consisted of cDNA or gDNA derived from T cells, B-cell-depleted T cells, or PBMCs. The samples were drawn from the first 160 participants of the ongoing ImmuneRACE study and from some 1,300 subjects provided by 6 global collaborators. Where available, HLA class I and class II types were taken from metadata supplied by the sample provider and were not determined by assay-based typing. The repertoires were released in a freely available public database intended as a resource for research on the immune response to SARS-CoV-2. What the research found in general, with its limitations: Clinical and demographic metadata were provided uncurated, with the amount varying by source and participant.

Including cysteine and phenylalanine, the CDR3 has 13 amino acids. Of all the DNA, just the CDR3 is kept, 39 bases in frame from base 1. TCRbeta CDR3 regions were amplified from genomic DNA by means of the immunoSEQ Assay, a bias-controlled multiplex PCR. In the authors' own workflow: Nucleated cell counts per sample were estimated from amplification of reference gene primers within the assay. To quantify the absolute abundance of each unique TCRbeta CDR3 rearrangement, sequence reads were collapsed and filtered. For each sample, productive Simpson clonality was calculated as the square root of Simpson's diversity index across productive rearrangements. Imported from immuneACCESS, the table was reduced by TCRdb to in-frame sequences with V and J called. These copies leave out some clones; in studies compared against another copy, an unresolved V gene accounts for under half, and the cause of the remainder is not known. The DNA gave D and trimming, while V, J and clone size come from that table. The sample yields about 97,000 clones; more than 85% were counted once. The ten largest clones represent around 2.9% of the sample.

The collaborating institutions used their own protocols to collect whole blood in K2EDTA tubes. Collaborator samples were shipped for TCRbeta analysis as frozen whole blood, isolated PBMCs, or DNA extracted from either sample type. This clone was seen only once. What this receptor recognizes is not known. Per-base qualities were not stored, and no clone one base away is much larger. This clonotype originated in a man between 50 and 59 years old with active or convalescent COVID-19. The specimen was peripheral blood. This chain joins TRBV21-1 to TRBJ1-5; the tabulated D call, TRBD1, remains unverified against the DNA. TRBV21-1 is a documented pseudogene. The CDR3 corresponds to CAIWTDSNQPQHF. The DNA sequence is given as TGTGCCATCTGGACAGATAGCAATCAGCCCCAGCATTTT.